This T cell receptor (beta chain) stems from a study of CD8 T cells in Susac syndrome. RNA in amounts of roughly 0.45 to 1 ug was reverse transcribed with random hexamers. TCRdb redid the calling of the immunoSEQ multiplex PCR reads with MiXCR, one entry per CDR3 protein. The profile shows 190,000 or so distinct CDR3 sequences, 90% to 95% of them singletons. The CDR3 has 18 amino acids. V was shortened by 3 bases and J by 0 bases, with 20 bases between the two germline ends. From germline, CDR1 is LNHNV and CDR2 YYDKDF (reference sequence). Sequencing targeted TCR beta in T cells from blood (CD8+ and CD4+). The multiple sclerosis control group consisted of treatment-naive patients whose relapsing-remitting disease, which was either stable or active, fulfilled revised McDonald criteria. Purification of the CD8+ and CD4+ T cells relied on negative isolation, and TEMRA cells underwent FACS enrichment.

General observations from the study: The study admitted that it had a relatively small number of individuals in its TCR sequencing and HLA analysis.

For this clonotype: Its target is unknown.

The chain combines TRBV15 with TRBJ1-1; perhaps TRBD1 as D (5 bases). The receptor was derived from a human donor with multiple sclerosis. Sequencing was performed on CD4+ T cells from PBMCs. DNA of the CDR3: TGTGCCACCAGCAGTACCCTCCTCAGGGTAGGGATGAACACTGAAGCTTTCTTT. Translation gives CATSSTLLRVGMNTEAFF.